This T cell receptor (beta chain) was recorded in a study of brain T cells in children with intractable seizures. Before surgery, patients took at least one anti-epileptic drug. Measured with immunoSEQ multiplex PCR; TCRdb has only the in-frame clones, and not every one. This table has 60,000 to 85,000 clones, approximately 94% appearing once. V dropped 0 bases and J dropped 9 bases, with 18 bases sitting between them. From germline, CDR1 is LNHNV and CDR2 YYDKDF (reference sequence). This CDR3 contains 16 residues. This clone was detected only a few times. The J gene is TRBJ1-5, the V gene TRBV15; D is undetermined. The sequenced sample was peripheral blood, obtained at surgery. This receptor was identified in a boy under two years old with tuberous sclerosis and intractable seizures. The CDR3 DNA reads as TGTGCCACCAGCAGAGATCTCGACTCCCGGTTATGGCCCCAGCATTTT. Its protein product is CATSRDLDSRLWPQHF.